Listed here are 21 T cell receptor beta chains from one sample, sequenced in a study of cytomegalovirus exposure and HLA in healthy donors. Primers for the PCR totalled 60 Vbeta and 13 Jbeta. The data were produced by immunoSEQ multiplex PCR, yet TCRdb's version contains in-frame clones alone and is incomplete. The sample contains around 99,000 clones, 63% of which appear only once. The sequencing input was PBMCs. Receptor source: a woman under 40 in good health and CMV-seronegative.

A single count supports this clone. This rearrangement joins TRBV4-3 to TRBJ2-1; a possible D gene is TRBD2 (6 bases). The CDR3 covers 16 residues. V shed 4 bases and J shed 0 bases, with 13 bases lying between them. CDR1 and CDR2 (germline): LGHNA, YSLEER. The CDR3 protein is CASSPRRGSSYNEQFF. Here the CDR3 DNA reads TGCGCCAGCAGCCCAAGACGGGGGAGCTCCTACAATGAGCAGTTCTTC.

The chain links TRBV7-3 to TRBJ2-7, with TRBD2 matching over 8 bases. CDR1 SGHTA and CDR2 FQGTGA come from the germline V gene. The V and J ends lost 5 bases and 2 bases, in that order; junction bases with no gene match: 14. CDR3 length equals 17 residues. The CDR3 nucleotides are TGTGCCAGCAGCGCAGGGACTAGACAAAAAACCCCCTACGAGCAGTACTTC. It specifies CASSAGTRQKTPYEQYF.

This clone was counted a few times. The chain employs TRBV5-6 and TRBJ1-2; D may be TRBD1 (6 bases). The CDR3 loop spans 15 amino acids. Germline V gene data show CDR1 as SGHDT and CDR2 as YYEEEE. The V end was cut by 0 bases, the J end by 5 bases, with 14 bases between. Here the CDR3 reads CASSLVGTPLYGYTF. CDR3 nucleotides: TGTGCCAGCAGCTTGGTTGGGACACCTCTTTATGGCTACACCTTC.

The J gene is TRBJ1-1, the V gene TRBV15; 8 bases align to TRBD1. This CDR3 is built from 14 residues. V shed 5 bases and J 5 bases; nucleotides not matched to a gene: 7. Germline CDR1 reads LNHNV; CDR2 reads YYDKDF (reference sequence). The CDR3 region is CATSAGQGWTEAFF. The CDR3 DNA is TGTGCCACCAGCGCAGGACAGGGCTGGACTGAAGCTTTCTTT.

The chain uses TRBV25-1 and TRBJ1-1; D is ambiguous. Germline V gene data show CDR1 as MGHDK and CDR2 as SYGVNS. V lost 0 bases to trimming and J lost 7 bases, with 9 bases between them. CDR3 length equals 13 residues. This chain's CDR3 is CASSEYGRSEAFF. DNA for the CDR3: TGTGCCAGCAGTGAATATGGGCGTAGTGAAGCTTTCTTT. The full variable domain, rest sourced from reference TRBV25-1 and TRBJ1-1, is EADIYQTPRYLVIGTGKKITLECSQTMGHDKMYWYQQDPGMELHLIHYSYGVNSTEKGDLSSESTVSRIRTEHFPLTLESARPSHTSQYLCASSEYGRSEAFFGQGTRLTVV.

The chain links TRBV29-1 to TRBJ2-1; D unclear. V lost 0 bases and J 9 bases, leaving 12 bases between the germline ends. Germline CDR1 is SQVTM and CDR2 is ANQGSEA. The CDR3 is made up of 13 amino acids. The DNA for the CDR3 is TGCAGCGTTGAAGATCGACTTAGCTTTGAGCAGTTCTTC. It codes for CSVEDRLSFEQFF.

The chain links TRBV7-6 to TRBJ1-3; possibly TRBD1 for D (6 bases). Germline CDR1 reads SGHVS; CDR2 reads FNYEAQ. V was cut by 1 base and J by 2 bases, with 15 bases left in between. The CDR3 runs 17 residues. CDR3: CASSLGYGTITGNTIYF. The DNA for the CDR3 is TGTGCCAGCAGCTTAGGATACGGGACAATCACTGGAAACACCATATATTTT.

The rearrangement uses TRBV18 and TRBJ2-2; D gene ambiguous. Germline V lookup: CDR1 KGHSH, CDR2 LQKENI. Between the trimmed V and J ends, which lost 2 bases and 1 base, there was a span of 8 bases. The CDR3 spans 15 residues. CDR3 protein: CASSPERLNTGELFF. For the CDR3, the DNA is TGTGCCAGCTCACCAGAGCGTCTGAACACCGGGGAGCTGTTTTTT.

The chain is built from TRBV4-2 and TRBJ2-1, with TRBD2 matching over 10 bases. Per germline, CDR1 LGHNA and CDR2 YNFKEQ. V dropped 3 bases and J dropped 6; count of bases not matched to a gene: 8. The length of the CDR3 is 16 residues. CDR3 protein: CASSHVASGSPNEQFF. In nucleotides, the CDR3 is TGTGCCAGCAGCCACGTAGCTAGCGGGAGCCCCAATGAGCAGTTCTTC.

The chain employs TRBV28 and TRBJ1-5; TRBD1 aligns across 7 bases. This CDR3 comprises 12 residues. Per the germline V gene, CDR1 is MDHEN and CDR2 is SYDVKM. The J segment lost 4 bases and the V segment lost 10 bases, leaving 4 bases of the junction unmatched. The CDR3 sequence: CATTGQNQPQHF. CDR3 coding DNA: TGTGCCACCACGGGACAGAATCAGCCCCAGCATTTT.

This clone was found a few times. In nucleotides, the CDR3 is TGTGCCAGCAGCCGTGTGGGACAGGGGTACACCGGGGAGCTGTTTTTT. It encodes CASSRVGQGYTGELFF. This chain uses TRBV7-9 with TRBJ2-2; 10 bases are a match to TRBD1. The trim removed 5 bases at V and 3 bases at J, leaving 6 bases unmatched. The CDR3 has 16 amino acids. CDR1 SEHNR and CDR2 FQNEAQ come from the germline V gene (reference sequence).

V is TRBV7-9 and J is TRBJ1-4; D unclear. V was clipped by 2 bases and J by 8 bases, with 9 bases between them. This CDR3 spans 13 amino acids. Germline V lookup: CDR1 SEHNR, CDR2 FQNEAQ (reference sequence). CDR3 amino acids: CASSLFGNEKLFF. The CDR3 DNA sequence: TGTGCCAGCAGCTTATTCGGTAACGAAAAACTGTTTTTT.

The chain combines TRBV27 with TRBJ2-7; D might be TRBD1 (6 bases). CDR3 length: 14 amino acids. Trimming removed 4 bases from V and 4 bases from J, with 14 bases in between. The V gene's germline CDR1 is MNHEY and CDR2 SMNVEV (reference sequence). CDR3 DNA: TGTGCCAGCAGTTACTGGGGGCCGGGTTACGAGCAGTACTTC. This sequence encodes CASSYWGPGYEQYF.

With regard to this clone: The junction and the germline gene differ at one end; a read error may be behind it. The chain recombines TRBV13 with TRBJ1-2; TRBD1 is a possible D gene (6 bases). The CDR3 totals 15 residues. Germline V gene data show CDR1 as PRHDT and CDR2 as FYEKMQ (reference sequence). The CDR3 DNA reads as TGTGCCGGCAGCTTGCCCGCGGGGAGGGGGTATGGCTACACCTTC. This gives the protein CAGSLPAGRGYGYTF.

The V and J genes are TRBV4-1 and TRBJ1-2; 7 nucleotides line up with TRBD1. The CDR3 length is 15 residues. The trim removed 1 base at V and 4 bases at J, leaving 6 bases unmatched. Germline-derived CDR1 and CDR2 are MGHRA and YSYEKL. The CDR3 nucleotides are TGCGCCAGCAGCCAAGGACAGGGCCCCGTCTATGGCTACACCTTC. The encoded protein is CASSQGQGPVYGYTF.

The chain combines TRBV10-3 with TRBJ2-3; no clear D. Deletions cut 3 bases from V and 0 bases from J, with 10 bases between. This CDR3 spans 15 amino acids. Germline assignment: CDR1 ENHRY and CDR2 SYGVKD. The CDR3 sequence is CAISDSSGSTDTQYF. The CDR3, as DNA: TGTGCCATCAGTGATTCTTCCGGGAGCACAGATACGCAGTATTTT.

This clone was recorded once. The CDR3 region is CASSLEYRGNTEAFF. For the CDR3, the DNA is TGTGCCAGCAGCTTGGAATATCGGGGGAACACTGAAGCTTTCTTT. The V call is TRBV5-6, the J call TRBJ1-1; D call uncertain. The V end was cut by 0 bases, the J end by 1 base, with 10 bases between. The CDR3 extends over 15 amino acids. Germline CDR1 is SGHDT and CDR2 is YYEEEE.

This chain connects TRBV28 to TRBJ1-1; 8 bases fit TRBD1. Unmatched junction bases numbered 5, after V lost 6 bases and J lost 11 bases. The germline V gene encodes CDR1 MDHEN and CDR2 SYDVKM. The CDR3 covers 11 residues. The CDR3 DNA is TGTGCCAGCAGACAACAGGGGGAGGCTTTCTTT. Its translation: CASRQQGEAFF.

This chain connects TRBV6-6 to TRBJ2-5; 10 bases are shared with TRBD1. The assigned J gene may be wrong: the sequence end matches TRBJ2-7 better. CDR1 and CDR2 from the germline V gene are MNHNY and SVGAGI (reference sequence). The CDR3 contains 16 residues. The CDR3 loop reads CASRPGEGQGTYEQYF. Here the CDR3 DNA reads TGTGCCAGCAGACCTGGGGAGGGACAGGGGACCTACGAGCAGTACTTC.

The chain is built from TRBV7-2 and TRBJ2-7; the match to TRBD2 covers 8 bases. J gave up 0 bases and V 8 bases, and 9 bases lay outside the gene matches. The CDR3 has 15 residues. Germline-derived CDR1 and CDR2 are SGHTA and FQGNSA. The CDR3 nucleotides are TGTGCCAGCGTCCTTCAGGCGGGAGGCTCCTACGAGCAGTACTTC. It translates to CASVLQAGGSYEQYF.

This chain links TRBV29-1 with TRBJ2-7; a possible D gene is TRBD1 (5 bases). Trimming took off 4 bases at V and 2 bases at J, with 12 bases between the two ends. The CDR3 has 13 residues. The germline V gene encodes CDR1 SQVTM and CDR2 ANQGSEA. DNA of the CDR3: TGCAGCGTTGTTCCCGCCAGGGCCTACGAGCAGTACTTC. Translated, it gives CSVVPARAYEQYF.